This TCR beta chain was captured by sequencing in a study of blood T cells in healthy people across ages. This CDR3 is 14 amino acids long. The germline gives CDR1 SGHDT, CDR2 YYEEEE. Trimming left V 0 bases short and J 4 bases short, with 8 bases between. The use of a sample-barcoded 5' primer and a J-beta primer mix characterized a second PCR of 7 to 11 cycles. TCRdb passed the 5' RACE reads through MiXCR, listing each CDR3 protein once. The sample has 1,500,000 or so distinct CDR3 sequences, about 45% seen once. This clonotype was found a few times. Sequencing used blood. The chain combines TRBV5-6 with TRBJ1-3; no clear D gene. The clonotype originates from a woman between 18 and 30 years old in good health. Here the CDR3 DNA reads TGTGCCAGCAGCTTGGGTCAGAGCGGAAACACCATATATTTT. Its protein is CASSLGQSGNTIYF.